The 2 T cell receptor beta chains in this list originate from one sample, sequenced in a study of blood T cell repertoires in COVID-19. Some clones are missing from TCRdb's copy, which holds only in-frame ones; the method was immunoSEQ multiplex PCR. The sample consists of around 300,000 clones, roughly 90% of them appearing once. Sample: peripheral blood. Source of these receptors: a woman in her 70s with COVID-19, enrolled during active disease.

The CDR3 is CASSIANRGNEKLFF. The CDR3 DNA reads TGTGCCAGTAGTATAGCGAACAGGGGAAACGAAAAACTGTTTTTT. The gene calls are TRBV19 and TRBJ1-4; 7 bases line up with TRBD1. Germline lookup yields CDR1 LNHDA and CDR2 SQIVND (reference sequence). After removal of 1 base from V and 8 bases from J, the junction contained 7 bases not matched to a gene. The CDR3 has 15 residues. The entire variable domain, with the rest obtained from reference TRBV19 and TRBJ1-4, is as follows: DGGITQSPKYLFRKEGQNVTLSCEQNLNHDAMYWYRQDPGQGLRLIYYSQIVNDFQKGDIAEGYSVSREKKESFPLTVTSAQKNPTAFYLCASSIANRGNEKLFFGSGTQLSVL.

CDR3 bases: TGCGCCAGCAGCCAAGACCGGGGGAGTTCTAACTATGGCTACACCTTC. Its translation is CASSQDRGSSNYGYTF. The rearrangement links TRBV4-3 to TRBJ1-2, with D possibly being TRBD1 (5 bases). Trimming stripped 0 bases from V and 0 bases from J, with 11 bases between. Germline CDR1 LGHNA, CDR2 YSLEER. This CDR3 spans 16 amino acids.